The clone carrying this T cell receptor (beta chain) was seen ten or more times. The table came from immunoSEQ multiplex PCR; TCRdb's copy has only in-frame clones and leaves some out. Among about 98,000 clones listed, 75% to 85% were seen once. CDR1 MNHEY and CDR2 SMNVEV come from the germline V gene (reference sequence). The ends were cut back, 2 bases at V and 4 bases at J, with 11 bases in the middle. This CDR3 has 14 amino acids. This entry is derived from a study of blood T cell repertoires in COVID-19. Study information: Samples came from the United States, Italy and Spain, spanning acute and convalescent COVID-19.

The receptor was isolated from a man between 65 and 85 years old with acute or convalescent COVID-19. Input material: peripheral blood. The chain has TRBV27 and TRBJ1-2; possibly TRBD1 for D (5 bases). The CDR3 coding sequence is TGTGCCAGCAGTTTAGGGTCGGGGGTCTATGGCTACACCTTC. Amino acids: CASSLGSGVYGYTF.